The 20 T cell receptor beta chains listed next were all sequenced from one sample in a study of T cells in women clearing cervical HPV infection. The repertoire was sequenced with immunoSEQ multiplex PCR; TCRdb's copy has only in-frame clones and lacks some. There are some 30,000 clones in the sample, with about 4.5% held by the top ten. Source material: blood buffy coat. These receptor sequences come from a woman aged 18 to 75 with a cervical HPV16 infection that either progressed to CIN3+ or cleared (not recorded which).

CDR3 residues: CASSESPPRGNQPQHF. Partial CDR3 DNA: TGTGCCAGCAGTGAAAGCCCCCCGAGGGGCAATCAGCCC. V is TRBV6-1 and J is TRBJ1-5; no clear D. The CDR3 end falls 3 residues outside the read, so it is completed with the germline J gene. CDR3 size: 16 residues. Trimming shortened V by 2 bases and J by 2 bases, and 13 bases separated the two germline ends. CDR1 is MNHNS, CDR2 SASEGT, per germline.

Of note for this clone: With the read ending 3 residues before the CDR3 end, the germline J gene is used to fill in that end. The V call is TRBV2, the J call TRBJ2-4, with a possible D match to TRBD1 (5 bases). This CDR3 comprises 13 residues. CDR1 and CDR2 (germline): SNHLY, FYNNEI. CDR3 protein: CASKDTKASGQYF. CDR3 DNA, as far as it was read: TGTGCCAGCAAGGACACCAAGGCCTCTGGT.

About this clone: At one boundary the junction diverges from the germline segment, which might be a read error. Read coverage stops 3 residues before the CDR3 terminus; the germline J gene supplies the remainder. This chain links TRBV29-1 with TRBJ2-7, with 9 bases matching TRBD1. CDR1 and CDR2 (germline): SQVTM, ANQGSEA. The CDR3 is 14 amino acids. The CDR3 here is CSVEGDRVRSEQYF. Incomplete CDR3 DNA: TGCAGCGTAGAAGGGGACAGGGTGAGGAGCGAG.

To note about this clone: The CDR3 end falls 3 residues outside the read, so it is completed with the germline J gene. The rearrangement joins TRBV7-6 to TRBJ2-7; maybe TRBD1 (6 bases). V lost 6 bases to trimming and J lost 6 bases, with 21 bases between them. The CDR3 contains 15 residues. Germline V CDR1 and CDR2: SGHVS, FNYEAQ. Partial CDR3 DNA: TGTGCCAGCAGTCCTGGGACAAGGGGCGATCCCGAG. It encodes CASSPGTRGDPE. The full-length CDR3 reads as CASSPGTRGDPEQYF.

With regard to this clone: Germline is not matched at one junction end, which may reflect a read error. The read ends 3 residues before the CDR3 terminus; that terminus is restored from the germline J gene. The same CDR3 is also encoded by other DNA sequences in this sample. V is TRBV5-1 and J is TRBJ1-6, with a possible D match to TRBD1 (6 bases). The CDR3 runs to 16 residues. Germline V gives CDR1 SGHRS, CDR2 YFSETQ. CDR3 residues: CASSLTGQAYNSPLHF. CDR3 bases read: TGCGCCAGCTCTCTTACAGGGCAGGCGTATAATTCGCCC.

The CDR3 sequence: CASSFSGTGFYDYTF. CDR3 DNA (partial): TGTGCCAGCAGCTTTTCCGGGACAGGTTTCTACGAC. The chain links TRBV5-6 to TRBJ1-2; TRBD1 aligns across 8 bases. The CDR3 goes on 3 residues after the read ends, and that part is filled in from the germline J gene. CDR1 is SGHDT, CDR2 YYEEEE, per germline. This CDR3 comprises 15 residues.

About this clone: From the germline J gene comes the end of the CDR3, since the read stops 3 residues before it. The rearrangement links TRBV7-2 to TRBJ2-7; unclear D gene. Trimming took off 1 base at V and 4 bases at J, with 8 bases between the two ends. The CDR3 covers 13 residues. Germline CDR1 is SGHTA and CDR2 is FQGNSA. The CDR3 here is CASSLGTRYEQYF. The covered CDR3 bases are TGTGCCAGCAGCTTAGGAACCCGGTACGAG.

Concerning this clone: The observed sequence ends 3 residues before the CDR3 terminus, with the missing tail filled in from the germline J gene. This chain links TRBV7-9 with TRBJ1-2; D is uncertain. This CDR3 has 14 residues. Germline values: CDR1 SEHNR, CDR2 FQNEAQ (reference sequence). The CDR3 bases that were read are TGTGCCAGCAGCTTGGCGGGGAGCTCCTACGAC. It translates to CASSLAGSSYD. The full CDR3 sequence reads CASSLAGSSYDYTF.

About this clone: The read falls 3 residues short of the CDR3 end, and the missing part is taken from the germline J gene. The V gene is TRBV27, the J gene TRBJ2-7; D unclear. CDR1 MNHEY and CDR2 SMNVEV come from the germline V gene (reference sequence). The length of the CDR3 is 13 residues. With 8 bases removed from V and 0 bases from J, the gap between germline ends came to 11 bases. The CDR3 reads CASGRLSSYEQYF. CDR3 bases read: TGTGCCAGCGGCCGACTGAGCTCCTACGAG.

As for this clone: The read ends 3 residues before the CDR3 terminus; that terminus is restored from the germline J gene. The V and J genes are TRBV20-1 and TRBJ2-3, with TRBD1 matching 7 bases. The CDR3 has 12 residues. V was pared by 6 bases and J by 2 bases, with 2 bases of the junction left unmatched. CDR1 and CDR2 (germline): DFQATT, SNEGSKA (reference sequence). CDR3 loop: CSAGQSTDTQYF. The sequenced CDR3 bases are TGCAGTGCGGGACAGTCCACAGATACG.

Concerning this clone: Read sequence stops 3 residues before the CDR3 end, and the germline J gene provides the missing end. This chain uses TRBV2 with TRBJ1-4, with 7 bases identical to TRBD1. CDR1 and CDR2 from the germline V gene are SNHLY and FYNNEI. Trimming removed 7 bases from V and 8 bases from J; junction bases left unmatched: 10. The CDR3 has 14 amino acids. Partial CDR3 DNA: TGTGCCAGCACCCGACAGGGAGGGAGAGAAAAA. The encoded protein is CASTRQGGREK. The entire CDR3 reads CASTRQGGREKLFF.

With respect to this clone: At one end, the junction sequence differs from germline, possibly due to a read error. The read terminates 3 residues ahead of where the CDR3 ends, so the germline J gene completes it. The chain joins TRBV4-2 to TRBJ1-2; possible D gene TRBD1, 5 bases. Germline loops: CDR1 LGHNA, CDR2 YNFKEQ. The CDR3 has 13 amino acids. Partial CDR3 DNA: TGCGCCAGCAGCCAAGCCAGGGTGAGTGGC. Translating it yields CASSQARVSG. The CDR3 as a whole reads CASSQARVSGYTF.

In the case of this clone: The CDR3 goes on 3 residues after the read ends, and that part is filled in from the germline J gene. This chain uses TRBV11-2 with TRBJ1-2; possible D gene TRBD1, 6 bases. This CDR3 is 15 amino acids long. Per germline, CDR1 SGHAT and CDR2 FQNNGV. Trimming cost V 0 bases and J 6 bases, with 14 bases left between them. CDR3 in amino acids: CASSLEVAGAHGYTF. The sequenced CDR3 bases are TGTGCCAGCAGCTTAGAGGTGGCAGGGGCCCATGGC.

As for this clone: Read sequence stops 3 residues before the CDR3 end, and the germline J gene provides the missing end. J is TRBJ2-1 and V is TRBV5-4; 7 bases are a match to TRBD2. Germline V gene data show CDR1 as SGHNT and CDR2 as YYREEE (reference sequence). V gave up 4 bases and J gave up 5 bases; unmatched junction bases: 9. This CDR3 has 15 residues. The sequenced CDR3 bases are TGTGCCAGCAGCGGCGCTGGCGGGAGCCACAATGAG. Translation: CASSGAGGSHNE. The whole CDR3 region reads CASSGAGGSHNEQFF. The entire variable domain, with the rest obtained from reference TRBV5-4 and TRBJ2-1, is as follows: ETGVTQSPTHLIKTRGQQVTLRCSSQSGHNTVSWYQQALGQGPQFIFQYYREEENGRGNFPPRFSGLQFPNYSSELNVNALELDDSALYLCASSGAGGSHNEQFFGPGTRLTVL.

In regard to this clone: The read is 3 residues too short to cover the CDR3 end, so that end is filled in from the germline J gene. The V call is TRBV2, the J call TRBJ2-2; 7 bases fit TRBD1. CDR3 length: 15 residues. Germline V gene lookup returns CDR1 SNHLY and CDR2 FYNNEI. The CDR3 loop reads CASGRTGTANEKLFF. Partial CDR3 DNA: TGTGCCAGCGGCAGGACCGGGACAGCGAATGAAAAG. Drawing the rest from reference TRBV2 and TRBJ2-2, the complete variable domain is EPEVTQTPSHQVTQMGQEVILRCVPISNHLYFYWYRQILGQKVEFLVSFYNNEISEKSEIFDDQFSVERPDGSNFTLKIRSTKLEDSAMYFCASGRTGTANEKLFFGEGSRLTVL.

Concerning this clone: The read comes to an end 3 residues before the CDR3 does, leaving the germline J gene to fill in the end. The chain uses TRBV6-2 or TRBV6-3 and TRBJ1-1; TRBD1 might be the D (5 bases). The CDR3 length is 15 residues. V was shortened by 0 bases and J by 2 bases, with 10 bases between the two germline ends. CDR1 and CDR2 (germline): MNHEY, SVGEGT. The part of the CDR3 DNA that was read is TGTGCCAGCAGTTACTCGAAGGACATCAACACTGAA. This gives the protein CASSYSKDINTE. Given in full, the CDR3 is CASSYSKDINTEAFF.

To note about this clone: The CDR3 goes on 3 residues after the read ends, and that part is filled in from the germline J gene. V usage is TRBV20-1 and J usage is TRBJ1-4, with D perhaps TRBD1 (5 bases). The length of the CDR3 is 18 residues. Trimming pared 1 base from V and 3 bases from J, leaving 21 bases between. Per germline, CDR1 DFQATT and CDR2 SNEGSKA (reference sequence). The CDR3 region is CSARVLGRHSDANEKLFF. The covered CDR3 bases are TGCAGTGCTAGAGTATTGGGGCGGCATTCGGACGCTAATGAAAAA.

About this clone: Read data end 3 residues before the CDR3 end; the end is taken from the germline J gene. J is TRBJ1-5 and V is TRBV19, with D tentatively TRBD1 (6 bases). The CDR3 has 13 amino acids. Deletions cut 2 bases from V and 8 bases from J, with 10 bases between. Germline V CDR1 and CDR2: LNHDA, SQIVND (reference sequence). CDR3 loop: CASSIRGSEPQHF. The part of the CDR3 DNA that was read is TGTGCCAGTAGTATAAGGGGGTCGGAGCCC.

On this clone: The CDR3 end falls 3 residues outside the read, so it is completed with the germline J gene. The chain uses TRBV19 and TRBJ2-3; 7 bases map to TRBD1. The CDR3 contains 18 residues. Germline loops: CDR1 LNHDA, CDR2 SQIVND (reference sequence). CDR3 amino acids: CASSLGRLDRVIRQPQYF. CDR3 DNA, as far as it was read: TGTGCCAGTAGTCTAGGACGACTTGACAGGGTAATTCGGCAGCCG.

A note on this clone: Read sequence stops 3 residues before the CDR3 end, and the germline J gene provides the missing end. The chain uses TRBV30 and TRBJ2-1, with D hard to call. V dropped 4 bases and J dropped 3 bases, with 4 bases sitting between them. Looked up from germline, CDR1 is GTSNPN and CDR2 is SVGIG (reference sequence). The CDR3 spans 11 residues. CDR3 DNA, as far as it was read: TGTGCCTGGAACAGCTACAATGAG. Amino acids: CAWNSYNE. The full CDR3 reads CAWNSYNEQFF.